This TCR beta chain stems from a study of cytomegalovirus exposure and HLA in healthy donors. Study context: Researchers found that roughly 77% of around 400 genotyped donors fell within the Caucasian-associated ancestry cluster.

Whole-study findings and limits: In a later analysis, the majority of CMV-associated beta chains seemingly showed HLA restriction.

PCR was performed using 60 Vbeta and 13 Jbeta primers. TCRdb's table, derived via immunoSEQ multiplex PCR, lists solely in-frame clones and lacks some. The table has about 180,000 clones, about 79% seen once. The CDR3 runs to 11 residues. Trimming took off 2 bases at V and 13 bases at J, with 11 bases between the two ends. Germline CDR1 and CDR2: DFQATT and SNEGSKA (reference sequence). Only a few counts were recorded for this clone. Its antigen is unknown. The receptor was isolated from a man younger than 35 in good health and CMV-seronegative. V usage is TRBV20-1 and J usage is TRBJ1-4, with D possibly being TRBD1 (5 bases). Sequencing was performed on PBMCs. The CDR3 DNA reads TGCAGTGCTAGAATTGCCGGGGGACTGTTTTTT. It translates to CSARIAGGLFF.